The 26 T cell receptor beta chains in this list originate from one sample, sequenced in a study of cytomegalovirus exposure and HLA in healthy donors. This PCR relied on a set of 60 Vbeta primers and 13 Jbeta primers. Sequencing used immunoSEQ multiplex PCR; TCRdb keeps in-frame clones, though not all of them. The sample includes approximately 180,000 clones, 80% of them seen just once. Sequencing was done on a sample of PBMCs. The receptors originated from a man aged 25 to 45 in good health and CMV-seropositive.

The V and J genes are TRBV5-4 and TRBJ2-3, with no clear D. CDR1 and CDR2 from the germline V gene are SGHNT and YYREEE (reference sequence). V gave up 4 bases and J gave up 1 base, with 10 bases separating them. The CDR3 totals 14 residues. The CDR3 here is CASSPQTGTDTQYF. The DNA of the CDR3 is TGTGCCAGCAGCCCCCAGACTGGCACAGATACGCAGTATTTT.

The chain is built from TRBV28 and TRBJ2-1; 10 nucleotides line up with TRBD2. The CDR3 loop spans 17 amino acids. With V trimmed by 5 bases and J by 3 bases, 10 bases remained unmatched. Germline CDR1 reads MDHEN; CDR2 reads SYDVKM. The CDR3 loop is CASSLYLAGEIYNEQFF. The CDR3 DNA reads TGTGCCAGCAGTCTTTATCTAGCGGGAGAGATCTACAATGAGCAGTTCTTC.

This CDR3 is CASSPGLVDEQFF. CDR3 bases: TGTGCCAGCAGCCCAGGACTAGTCGATGAGCAGTTCTTC. The chain couples TRBV9 to TRBJ2-1, with 7 bases aligning to TRBD2. CDR3 length: 13 amino acids. Germline CDR1 reads SGDLS; CDR2 reads YYNGEE. Trimming removed 4 bases from V and 8 bases from J; junction bases left unmatched: 6.

The chain links TRBV5-4 to TRBJ2-2; D ambiguous. The length of the CDR3 is 13 residues. Germline lookup yields CDR1 SGHNT and CDR2 YYREEE (reference sequence). Trimming took off 7 bases at V and 1 base at J, with 8 bases between the two ends. For the CDR3, the DNA is TGTGCCAGCGAGCTTCAGAACACCGGGGAGCTGTTTTTT. Protein: CASELQNTGELFF.

Concerning this clone: One junction end disagrees with the germline gene, perhaps due to a read error. The genes are TRBV7-9 and TRBJ1-1; 7 bases are shared with TRBD1. This CDR3 has 17 residues. Germline lookup yields CDR1 SEHNR and CDR2 FQNEAQ (reference sequence). The CDR3 DNA sequence: TGTTCCAGCAGCTACGGACAGGAGGGGCTAAAGGTCACTGAAGCTTTCTTT. It yields the protein CSSSYGQEGLKVTEAFF.

This chain links TRBV19 with TRBJ1-5, with unresolved D. The CDR3 is 14 amino acids. Germline-derived CDR1 and CDR2 are LNHDA and SQIVND (reference sequence). V lost 5 bases and J 0 bases, leaving 8 bases between the germline ends. The CDR3 sequence is CASSRGDSNQPQHF. The CDR3 nucleotides read TGTGCCAGTAGTCGCGGCGATAGCAATCAGCCCCAGCATTTT.

The rearrangement links TRBV27 to TRBJ2-5; D gene ambiguous. Germline-derived CDR1 and CDR2 are MNHEY and SMNVEV (reference sequence). CDR3 length: 15 residues. The V end was cut by 2 bases, the J end by 5 bases, with 15 bases between. The CDR3 protein is CASSLITAGQETQYF. CDR3 bases: TGTGCCAGCAGTTTAATAACAGCCGGCCAGGAGACCCAGTACTTC.

V and J are TRBV6-5 and TRBJ1-1; D not resolved. The CDR3 runs to 15 residues. Trimming shortened V by 2 bases and J by 5 bases, and 15 bases separated the two germline ends. The germline V gene has CDR1 MNHEY and CDR2 SVGAGI. The CDR3 region has the DNA TGTGCCAGCAGTTACGTGGCCTTTATGCGGACTGAAGCTTTCTTT. It codes for CASSYVAFMRTEAFF.

The chain employs TRBV5-1 and TRBJ2-7; 8 nucleotides line up with TRBD2. The CDR3 runs to 17 residues. V lost 0 bases and J lost 1; bases outside the gene matches: 9. The V gene's germline CDR1 is SGHRS and CDR2 YFSETQ. The chain's CDR3 is CASSLGSAGARSYEQYF. The CDR3 nucleotides read TGCGCCAGCAGCTTGGGATCAGCGGGAGCTAGATCCTACGAGCAGTACTTC.

This clone was seen only once. The rearrangement joins TRBV4-3 to TRBJ1-6, with 9 bases lining up with TRBD1. Germline V CDR1 and CDR2: LGHNA, YSLEER. V gave up 4 bases and J gave up 7 bases; unmatched junction bases: 2. The CDR3 extends over 14 amino acids. In DNA form, the CDR3 reads TGCGCCAGCAGCCGTGGACAGGGGAATTCACCCCTCCACTTT. It yields the protein CASSRGQGNSPLHF.

The chain is built from TRBV6-1 and TRBJ1-1; 8 bases are a match to TRBD1. Germline V CDR1 and CDR2: MNHNS, SASEGT. V dropped 2 bases and J dropped 5; count of bases not matched to a gene: 7. CDR3 length: 15 amino acids. The CDR3 coding sequence is TGTGCCAGCAGTGAATTTAACAGGGGGGGGACTGAAGCTTTCTTT. It yields the protein CASSEFNRGGTEAFF.

This clone was picked up one time. The genes are TRBV7-9 and TRBJ1-6; D not certain. This CDR3 has 11 amino acids. Deletions cut 5 bases from V and 10 bases from J, with 6 bases between. Germline loops: CDR1 SEHNR, CDR2 FQNEAQ (reference sequence). CDR3 region: CASSPGSPLHF. The CDR3 DNA reads TGTGCCAGCAGCCCTGGCTCACCCCTCCACTTT.

V usage is TRBV29-1 and J usage is TRBJ2-2; no clear D. V lost 4 bases, J lost 4 bases, and 4 bases lay in between. The CDR3 totals 11 residues. Looked up from germline, CDR1 is SQVTM and CDR2 is ANQGSEA. CDR3: CSVVSTGELFF. The CDR3 nucleotides are TGCAGCGTTGTGAGCACCGGGGAGCTGTTTTTT.

This sequence joins TRBV15 and TRBJ2-7, with 11 bases lining up with TRBD1. After removal of 0 bases from V and 4 bases from J, the junction contained 2 bases not matched to a gene. Germline loops: CDR1 LNHNV, CDR2 YYDKDF (reference sequence). This CDR3 contains 15 residues. The chain's CDR3 is CATSRDGQGAYEQYF. In DNA form, the CDR3 reads TGTGCCACCAGCAGAGACGGACAGGGGGCATACGAGCAGTACTTC. Filled out from reference TRBV15 and TRBJ2-7, the complete variable domain reads DAMVIQNPRYQVTQFGKPVTLSCSQTLNHNVMYWYQQKSSQAPKLLFHYYDKDFNNEADTPDNFQSRRPNTSFCFLDIRSPGLGDTAMYLCATSRDGQGAYEQYFGPGTRLTVT.

This clone was observed a single time. The chain links TRBV5-4 to TRBJ2-1; 7 bases match TRBD2. CDR1 and CDR2 from the germline V gene are SGHNT and YYREEE (reference sequence). The CDR3 consists of 14 residues. V was clipped by 4 bases and J by 14 bases; unmatched bases: 15. CDR3 in amino acids: CASSPSGESKGKFF. The DNA for the CDR3 is TGTGCCAGCAGCCCAAGCGGGGAGTCCAAGGGGAAGTTCTTC.

V and J are TRBV5-1 and TRBJ2-5; D might be TRBD1 (5 bases). There are 15 residues in the CDR3. CDR1 is SGHRS and CDR2 is YFSETQ in the germline V gene. V shed 0 bases and J shed 4 bases, with 13 bases lying between them. DNA for the CDR3: TGCGCCAGCAGCTTGGCTCCAGGGTCTGTAGAGACCCAGTACTTC. Its protein product is CASSLAPGSVETQYF.

This clone was seen a handful of times. The same CDR3 is also encoded by other DNA sequences in this sample. The CDR3 protein is CASSVDGEYEQYF. The CDR3 bases are TGTGCCAGCAGCGTAGATGGGGAGTACGAGCAGTACTTC. The chain uses TRBV9 and TRBJ2-7, with a weak D call TRBD2 (5 bases). The CDR3 is 13 residues long. V dropped 0 bases and J dropped 4 bases, with 8 bases sitting between them. Per the germline V gene, CDR1 is SGDLS and CDR2 is YYNGEE.

V and J are TRBV27 and TRBJ1-1, with D maybe TRBD1 (5 bases). The V end was cut by 5 bases, the J end by 1 base, with 14 bases between. CDR3 length: 15 amino acids. Germline V gene sequence: CDR1 MNHEY, CDR2 SMNVEV (reference sequence). In nucleotides, the CDR3 is TGTGCCAGCAGTCCCCAGACAGAGAGGAACACTGAAGCTTTCTTT. Translated: CASSPQTERNTEAFF.

V is TRBV13 and J is TRBJ2-3; tentatively, D is TRBD2 (5 bases). CDR1 and CDR2 from the germline V gene are PRHDT and FYEKMQ (reference sequence). The germline V and J ends were trimmed by 2 bases and 0 bases, with 9 bases remaining between them. CDR3 length: 15 residues. The CDR3 DNA reads TGTGCCAGCAGCTTAAGTGGCGGGAGCACAGATACGCAGTATTTT. This sequence encodes CASSLSGGSTDTQYF.

V usage is TRBV11-3 and J usage is TRBJ1-2; D possibly corresponds to TRBD1 (6 bases). Per germline, CDR1 SGHNT and CDR2 YENEEA. The CDR3 spans 18 residues. Trimming left V 0 bases short and J 4 bases short, with 21 bases between. The CDR3 sequence is CASSLDTSLVQGFYGYTF. The CDR3 DNA reads as TGTGCCAGCAGCTTAGATACTTCACTGGTACAGGGATTCTATGGCTACACCTTC.

The rearrangement uses TRBV5-1 and TRBJ2-1; a possible D gene is TRBD2 (6 bases). Germline lookup yields CDR1 SGHRS and CDR2 YFSETQ. With 6 bases removed from V and 2 bases from J, the gap between germline ends came to 15 bases. The CDR3 is 15 amino acids. The CDR3 here is CASTLERVPYNEQFF. The CDR3 DNA is TGCGCCAGCACCCTGGAGCGGGTTCCCTACAATGAGCAGTTCTTC.

In its sample, this clone was seen a few times. CDR3 sequence reads: CASSWGQRQHEAFF. The CDR3 region has the DNA TGTGCCAGCAGCTGGGGACAGCGACAACATGAAGCTTTCTTT. The chain employs TRBV11-2 and TRBJ1-1; 7 nucleotides align to TRBD1. Germline lookup yields CDR1 SGHAT and CDR2 FQNNGV. The CDR3 runs to 14 residues. The V gene end was trimmed by 4 bases and the J gene end by 7 bases; junction bases not matched to a gene: 9.

The chain couples TRBV20-1 to TRBJ1-1; maybe TRBD1 (5 bases). The CDR3 is made up of 11 amino acids. Trimming removed 1 base at V and 8 bases at J, with 8 bases between. Germline CDR1 DFQATT, CDR2 SNEGSKA (reference sequence). The CDR3 sequence: CSARVTGEAFF. The CDR3 region has the DNA TGCAGTGCTAGAGTTACAGGAGAAGCTTTCTTT.

The chain joins TRBV15 to TRBJ1-6; D may be TRBD1 (6 bases). The V gene lost 0 bases and the J gene lost 7 bases, with 22 bases spanning the gap. The germline V gene encodes CDR1 LNHNV and CDR2 YYDKDF (reference sequence). This CDR3 is 19 amino acids long. The CDR3 DNA follows: TGTGCCACCAGCAGAGATCTCTTAAGCGAGGGTAGGGGGAATTCACCCCTCCACTTT. Translation gives CATSRDLLSEGRGNSPLHF.

V usage is TRBV27 and J usage is TRBJ2-7; 10 bases fit TRBD1. V lost 2 bases to trimming and J lost 3 bases; unmatched junction nucleotides: 4. Per germline, CDR1 MNHEY and CDR2 SMNVEV (reference sequence). This CDR3 is 15 amino acids long. DNA of the CDR3: TGTGCCAGCAGTTTAGGACAGGGGGGAATCTACGAGCAGTACTTC. Protein: CASSLGQGGIYEQYF.

The genes are TRBV19 and TRBJ1-5; D uncertain. CDR1 and CDR2 from the germline V gene are LNHDA and SQIVND (reference sequence). The CDR3 has 13 residues. V was trimmed by 5 bases and J by 5 bases, leaving 10 bases between them. This chain's CDR3 is CASSPSRDQPQHF. The CDR3 coding sequence is TGTGCCAGTAGTCCTTCAAGAGATCAGCCCCAGCATTTT.